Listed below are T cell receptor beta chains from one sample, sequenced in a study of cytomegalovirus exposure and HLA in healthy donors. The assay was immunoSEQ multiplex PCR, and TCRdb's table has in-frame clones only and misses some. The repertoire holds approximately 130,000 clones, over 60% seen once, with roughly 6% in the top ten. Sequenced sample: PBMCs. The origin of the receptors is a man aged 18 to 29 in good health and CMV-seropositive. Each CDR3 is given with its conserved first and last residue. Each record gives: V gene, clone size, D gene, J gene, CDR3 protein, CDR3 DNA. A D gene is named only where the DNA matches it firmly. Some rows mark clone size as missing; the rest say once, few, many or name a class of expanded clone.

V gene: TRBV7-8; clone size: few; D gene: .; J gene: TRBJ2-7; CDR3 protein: CASSSAYEQYF; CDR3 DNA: TGTGCCAGCAGCTCCGCCTACGAGCAGTACTTC
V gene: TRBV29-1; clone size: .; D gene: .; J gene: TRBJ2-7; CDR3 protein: CSAAGTYPYEQYF; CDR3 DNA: TGCAGCGCCGCCGGGACATATCCCTACGAGCAGTACTTC
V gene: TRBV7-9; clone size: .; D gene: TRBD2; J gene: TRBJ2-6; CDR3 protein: CASSAGLAAGANVLTF; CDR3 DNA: TGTGCCAGCAGCGCCGGACTAGCGGCTGGGGCCAACGTCCTGACTTTC
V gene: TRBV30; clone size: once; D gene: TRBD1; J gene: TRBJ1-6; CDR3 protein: CARSDRVNSPLHF; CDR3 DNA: TGTGCCCGCTCCGACAGGGTTAATTCACCCCTCCACTTT
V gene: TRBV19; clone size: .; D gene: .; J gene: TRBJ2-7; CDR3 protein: CASSAGLVYEQYF; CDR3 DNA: TGTGCCAGTAGTGCAGGGCTAGTCTACGAGCAGTACTTC
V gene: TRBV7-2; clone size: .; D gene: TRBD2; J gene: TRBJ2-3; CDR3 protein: CASSRTWTSGSVKDTQYF; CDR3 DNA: TGTGCCAGCAGCCGGACCTGGACTAGCGGGAGTGTAAAAGATACGCAGTATTTT
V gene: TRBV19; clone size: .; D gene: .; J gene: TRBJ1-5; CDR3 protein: CASRSAAPWGDNQPQHF; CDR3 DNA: TGTGCCAGTAGATCGGCAGCGCCCTGGGGCGATAATCAGCCCCAGCATTTT
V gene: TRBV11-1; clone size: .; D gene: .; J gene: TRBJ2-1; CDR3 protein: CASSLYPGHVIYNEQFF; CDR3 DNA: TGTGCCAGCAGCTTATACCCAGGGCATGTGATCTACAATGAGCAGTTCTTC
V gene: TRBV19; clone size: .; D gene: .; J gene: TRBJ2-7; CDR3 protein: CASSIGGGFYEQYF; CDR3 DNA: TGTGCCAGTAGTATCGGAGGCGGATTCTACGAGCAGTACTTC
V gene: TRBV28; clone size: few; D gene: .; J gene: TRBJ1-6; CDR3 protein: CASSLPGQKNSPLHF; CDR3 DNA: TGTGCCAGCAGTTTACCGGGACAAAAAAATTCACCCCTCCACTTT
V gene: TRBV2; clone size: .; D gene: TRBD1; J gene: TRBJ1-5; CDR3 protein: CAGRDRGPRDSNQPQHF; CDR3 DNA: TGTGCCGGGCGGGACAGGGGGCCGCGGGATAGCAATCAGCCCCAGCATTTT
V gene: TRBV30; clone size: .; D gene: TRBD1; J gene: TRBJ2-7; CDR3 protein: CAWDRDSYEQYF; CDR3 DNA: TGTGCCTGGGACAGGGATTCCTACGAGCAGTACTTC
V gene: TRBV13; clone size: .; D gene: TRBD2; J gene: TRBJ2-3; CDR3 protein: CASSLGASGSSSTDTQYF; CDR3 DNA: TGTGCCAGCAGCTTAGGGGCTAGCGGATCCTCTAGCACAGATACGCAGTATTTT
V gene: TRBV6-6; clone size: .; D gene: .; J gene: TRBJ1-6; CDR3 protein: CASSYSASGNSPLHF; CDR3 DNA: TGTGCCAGCAGTTACTCGGCCTCGGGGAATTCACCCCTCCACTTT
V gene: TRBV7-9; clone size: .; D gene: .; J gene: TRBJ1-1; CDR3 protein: CASSLDMNTEAFF; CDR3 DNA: TGTGCCAGCAGCTTAGATATGAACACTGAAGCTTTCTTT
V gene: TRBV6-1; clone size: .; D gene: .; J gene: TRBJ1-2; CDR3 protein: CASRDSGTTNGYTF; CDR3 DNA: TGTGCCAGCAGAGACTCCGGGACTACCAATGGCTACACCTTC
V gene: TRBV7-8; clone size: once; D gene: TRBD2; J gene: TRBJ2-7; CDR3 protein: CASTKGLAGGSNPYEQYF; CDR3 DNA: TGTGCCAGCACCAAGGGGTTAGCGGGGGGCTCTAACCCCTACGAGCAGTACTTC
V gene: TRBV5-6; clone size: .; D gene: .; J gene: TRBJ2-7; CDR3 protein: CASSLGGSALSEQYF; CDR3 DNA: TGTGCCAGCAGCTTGGGAGGTAGCGCCCTAAGCGAGCAGTACTTC
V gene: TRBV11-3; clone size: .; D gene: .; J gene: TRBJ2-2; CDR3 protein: CASSPSVNTGELFF; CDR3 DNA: TGTGCCAGCAGCCCATCGGTGAACACCGGGGAGCTGTTTTTT
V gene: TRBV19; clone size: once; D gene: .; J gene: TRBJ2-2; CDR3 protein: CASTTQGQANTGELFF; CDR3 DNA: TGTGCCAGTACTACCCAGGGGCAGGCGAACACCGGGGAGCTGTTTTTT
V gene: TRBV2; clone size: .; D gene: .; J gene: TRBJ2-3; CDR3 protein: CASSQGLPDTQYF; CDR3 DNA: TGTGCCAGCAGTCAGGGACTGCCGGATACGCAGTATTTT
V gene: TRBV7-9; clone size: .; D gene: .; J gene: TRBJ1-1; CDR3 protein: CASSPRGGRTEAFF; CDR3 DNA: TGTGCCAGCAGCCCCCGGGGTGGACGGACTGAAGCTTTCTTT
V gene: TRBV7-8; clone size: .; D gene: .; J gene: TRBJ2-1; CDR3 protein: CASSSYSYNEQFF; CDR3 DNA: TGTGCCAGCAGCTCTTACTCCTACAATGAGCAGTTCTTC
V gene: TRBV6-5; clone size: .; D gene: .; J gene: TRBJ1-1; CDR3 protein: CASSFGGLLGNTEAFF; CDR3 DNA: TGTGCCAGCAGTTTTGGGGGCCTCCTCGGGAACACTGAAGCTTTCTTT
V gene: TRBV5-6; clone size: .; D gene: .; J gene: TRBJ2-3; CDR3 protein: CASSSGGNTQYF; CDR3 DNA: TGTGCCAGCAGCTCGGGCGGGAATACGCAGTATTTT
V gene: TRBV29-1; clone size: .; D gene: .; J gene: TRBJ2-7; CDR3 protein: CSVVQLYEQYF; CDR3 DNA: TGCAGCGTTGTACAGCTATACGAGCAGTACTTC
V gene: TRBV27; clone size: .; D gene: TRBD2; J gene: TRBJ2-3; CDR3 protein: CASSSSGGGYTDTQYF; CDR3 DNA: TGTGCCAGCAGTTCCAGCGGGGGGGGTTACACAGATACGCAGTATTTT
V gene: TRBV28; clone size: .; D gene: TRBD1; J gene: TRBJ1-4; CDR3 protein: CASRQTGLHEKLFF; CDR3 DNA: TGTGCCAGCAGACAGACAGGGCTACATGAAAAACTGTTTTTT
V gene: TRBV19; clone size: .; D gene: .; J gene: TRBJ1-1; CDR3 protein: CASSIASNGDTEAFF; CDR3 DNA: TGTGCCAGTAGTATAGCCTCCAACGGGGACACTGAAGCTTTCTTT
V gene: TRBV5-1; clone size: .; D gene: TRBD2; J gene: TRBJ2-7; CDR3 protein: CASSAWGGSMGEQYF; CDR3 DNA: TGCGCCAGCAGCGCCTGGGGCGGGAGTATGGGCGAGCAGTACTTC
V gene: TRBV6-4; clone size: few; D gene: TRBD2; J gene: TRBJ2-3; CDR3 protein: CASSDSGLAGADTQYF; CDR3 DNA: TGTGCCAGCAGTGACTCGGGACTAGCGGGAGCAGATACGCAGTATTTT
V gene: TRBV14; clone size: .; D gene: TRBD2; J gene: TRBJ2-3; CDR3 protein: CASSQDRAGGTDTQYF; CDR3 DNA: TGTGCCAGCAGCCAAGATCGAGCGGGAGGGACAGATACGCAGTATTTT
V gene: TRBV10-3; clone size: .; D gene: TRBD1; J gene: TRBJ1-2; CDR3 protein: CAISEIGQGVTF; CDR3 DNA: TGTGCCATCAGTGAGATAGGACAGGGGGTAACCTTC
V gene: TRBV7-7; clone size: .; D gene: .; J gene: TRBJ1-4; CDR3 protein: CASSLGHRTNEKLFF; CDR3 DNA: TGTGCTAGCAGCTTAGGCCACAGGACTAATGAAAAACTGTTTTTT
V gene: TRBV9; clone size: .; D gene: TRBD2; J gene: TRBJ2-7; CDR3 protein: CAGSVGASGGLEQYF; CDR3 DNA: TGTGCCGGCAGCGTAGGGGCTAGCGGGGGGTTGGAGCAGTACTTC
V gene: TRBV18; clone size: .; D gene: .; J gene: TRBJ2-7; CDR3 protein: CASSPLLVTDHREQYF; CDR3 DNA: TGTGCCAGCTCACCACTTCTTGTAACAGACCACCGCGAGCAGTACTTC
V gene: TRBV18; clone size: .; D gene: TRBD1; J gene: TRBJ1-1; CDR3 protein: CASSPVQGASTEAFF; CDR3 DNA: TGTGCCAGCTCACCCGTACAGGGGGCTTCAACTGAAGCTTTCTTT
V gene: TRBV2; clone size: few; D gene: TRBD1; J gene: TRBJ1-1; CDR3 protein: CASSEGGTGDTEAFF; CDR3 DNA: TGTGCCAGCAGTGAAGGAGGGACAGGGGACACTGAAGCTTTCTTT
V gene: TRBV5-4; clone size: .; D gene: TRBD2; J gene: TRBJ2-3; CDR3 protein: CASSLLLAGGSTDTQYF; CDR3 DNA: TGTGCCAGCAGCCTCCTACTAGCGGGGGGTAGCACAGATACGCAGTATTTT